This TCR beta chain was sequenced during a study of T cell responses to AZD1222 COVID-19 vaccine. Clones were read by immunoSEQ multiplex PCR, and TCRdb kept only the in-frame ones, dropping some. The sample has fewer than 120,000 clones, around 80% seen once. General study points: Repertoires were obtained only post-peak T cell response. Spike-specific TCR breadth rose after two AZD1222 doses, and depth rose as well.

V shed 5 bases and J 2 bases; nucleotides not matched to a gene: 7. Germline values: CDR1 SGHTA, CDR2 FQGNSA. This CDR3 has 15 residues. With respect to this clone: What it recognizes is unknown.

V is TRBV7-2 and J is TRBJ2-5; 8 nucleotides line up with TRBD1. The source material was peripheral blood, sampled on day 0 of AZD1222 vaccination. This receptor was identified in an adult in good health. In DNA form, the CDR3 reads TGTGCCAGCAGCGGGGACAGGAGGGGGCAAGAGACCCAGTACTTC. Encoded protein: CASSGDRRGQETQYF.